The subject of this entry is one TCR beta chain. The CDR3 has 12 residues. The V gene lost 8 bases and the J gene lost 8 bases, with 15 bases spanning the gap. Original data processing: Nucleated cell number was recorded as an estimate derived from reference gene primer amplification. Method: immunoSEQ multiplex PCR; TCRdb's copy keeps in-frame clones and lacks some. For V, J and clone size, that table is used; D and trimming come from the DNA. Among roughly 400,000 clones listed, 85% to 90% were seen once. These data are taken from a study of blood T cell repertoires in COVID-19. The overall study: PBMCs, B-cell-depleted T cells, or T cells provided the cDNA or gDNA that made up the material.

Residents of under 25 US areas, aged about 18 to 100 years, made up the participants. The chain links TRBV12-3 or TRBV12-4 to TRBJ1-2, with a weak D call TRBD1 (6 bases). Source material: PBMCs or T cells enriched from blood (not recorded which). The TCR sequence derives from a woman in her 50s who had recovered from COVID-19. CDR3 bases: TGTGCCAGCCGGCGGGGGCCCTCGGGCTACACCTTC. Its translation is CASRRGPSGYTF.